These T cell receptor beta chains were read from a single sample in a study of control samples from healthy donors and cancer patients. Using immunoSEQ multiplex PCR, the repertoire was profiled, and TCRdb retains in-frame clones only, with some absent. Of about 120,000 clones in the sample, approximately 90% were seen once. The sequenced material came from PBMCs. Every receptor here comes from a woman aged 60-75 years with lung cancer. CDR3s include the opening cysteine and the closing phenylalanine or tryptophan. Fields, in order: CDR3 protein, V gene, D gene. A D gene is named only where the DNA matches it firmly.

cdr3_aa: CASSEQEGTEAFF; v_call: TRBV6-1; d_call: -
cdr3_aa: CASSKWGGRVKNIQYF; v_call: TRBV21-1; d_call: -
cdr3_aa: CASSMGQGISEAFF; v_call: TRBV19; d_call: TRBD1
cdr3_aa: CASSSTGTGEFF; v_call: TRBV12-3/TRBV12-4; d_call: TRBD1
cdr3_aa: CASRAKQGSGMNTEAFF; v_call: TRBV19; d_call: TRBD1
cdr3_aa: CSVENAGMKAEAFF; v_call: TRBV29-1; d_call: -
cdr3_aa: CASSENLGTDFSYEQYF; v_call: TRBV6-1; d_call: TRBD1
cdr3_aa: CAIRPGQNSYEQYF; v_call: TRBV10-3; d_call: TRBD1
cdr3_aa: CASSYQALGDSPLHF; v_call: TRBV6-5; d_call: -
cdr3_aa: CASSLISYEQYF; v_call: TRBV7-9; d_call: -
cdr3_aa: CASSLDGWERKHTQYF; v_call: TRBV7-9; d_call: -
cdr3_aa: CASSIGKGFDGYTF; v_call: TRBV19; d_call: -
cdr3_aa: CASAVFPDTQYF; v_call: TRBV2; d_call: -
cdr3_aa: CASSARGQTTVEAFF; v_call: TRBV18; d_call: TRBD1
cdr3_aa: CASTSTGLGNTIYF; v_call: TRBV7-2; d_call: TRBD1